This T cell receptor beta chain was identified during a study of T cells after yellow fever vaccination. Across the whole study: The authors prepared low-cell-number fractions using SMART-Seq v4 Ultra Low Input. General observations from the study: The study re-detected most primary-vaccination clones after the booster (96% CD4, 88% CD8).

Trimming took 3 bases from V and 7 from J, leaving 13 bases between them. The germline CDR1 and CDR2 sequences are SNHLY and FYNNEI. The CDR3 consists of 14 residues. This clonotype appeared a few times. Its target is unknown. UMIs were added to TCR cDNA along with a universal primer site when it was made by 5'RACE template switching. TCRdb re-derived calls from the 5' RACE reads in MiXCR, one entry per CDR3 protein. Here the sample spans some 350,000 distinct CDR3 sequences, about 4% being singletons. The origin of this receptor is a man aged 18 to 29 who received the YFV17D yellow fever vaccine. The J gene is TRBJ1-3, the V gene TRBV2; D gene uncertain. Specimen: PBMCs, collected 5 days after the yellow fever booster vaccination. DNA of the CDR3: TGTGCCAGCAGTGATCTGTTTGCCGGGAACACCATATATTTT. Translated: CASSDLFAGNTIYF. The full variable domain, completed using reference TRBV2 and TRBJ1-3, is EPEVTQTPSHQVTQMGQEVILRCVPISNHLYFYWYRQILGQKVEFLVSFYNNEISEKSEIFDDQFSVERPDGSNFTLKIRSTKLEDSAMYFCASSDLFAGNTIYFGEGSWLTVV.